This passage covers 17 T cell receptor beta chains from one sample sequenced in a study of shared clonotypes between healthy human individuals (dated by TCRdb to 2018 to 2020). Library preparation used the immunoSEQ multiplex PCR assay. The clones in this table, taken by TCRdb from immuneACCESS, are in-frame only. Not every clone is retained; where verified, under half of the shortfall comes from an unresolved V gene, and the cause of the rest is unknown. The sample data list roughly 550,000 clones, and 95% to 96% of these were observed just once. Of the sample, around 0.097% is held by the ten largest clones. CD8 naive samples were CD45RO-negative cells positively selected for CCR7, giving a CD45RA+CCR7+ population that excluded TemRA cells. Sequenced: naive CD8+ T cells sorted from blood. Reading the label with the study, this specimen's cell subset or site is: CD45RA+CCR7+. Receptors originate from a woman aged 25-40 years in good health.

Note on this clone: The sample carries other DNA sequences with the same CDR3. V gene TRBV27 combines with J gene TRBJ2-1, with TRBD2 matching 7 bases. CDR3 length equals 14 residues. V gave up 3 bases and J gave up 2 bases; unmatched junction bases: 1. Germline CDR1 reads MNHEY; CDR2 reads SMNVEV (reference sequence). DNA of the CDR3: TGTGCCAGCAGTTTGAGCGGGACCTACAATGAGCAGTTCTTC. Amino acid sequence: CASSLSGTYNEQFF.

The chain combines TRBV28 with TRBJ1-1; D is perhaps TRBD1 (6 bases). Trimming shortened V by 6 bases and J by 1 base, and 18 bases separated the two germline ends. The germline gives CDR1 MDHEN, CDR2 SYDVKM. The CDR3 covers 16 residues. This CDR3 is CASSLPPQGKNTEAFF. The CDR3 DNA follows: TGTGCCAGCAGCCTACCCCCGCAGGGGAAGAACACTGAAGCTTTCTTT.

CDR3 protein: CASSQGLARPAIYGYTF. In nucleotides, the CDR3 is TGTGCCAGCAGCCAAGGGTTAGCGAGGCCAGCAATCTATGGCTACACCTTC. The rearrangement uses TRBV14 and TRBJ1-2; D remains ambiguous. V dropped 1 base and J dropped 4 bases, with 19 bases sitting between them. CDR1 is SGHDN, CDR2 FVKESK, per germline. The CDR3 runs to 17 residues. Looking up the rest from reference TRBV14 and TRBJ1-2 gives the full variable domain: EAGVTQFPSHSVIEKGQTVTLRCDPISGHDNLYWYRRVMGKEIKFLLHFVKESKQDESGMPNNRFLAERTGGTYSTLKVQPAELEDSGVYFCASSQGLARPAIYGYTFGSGTRLTVV.

The chain couples TRBV5-1 to TRBJ2-1, with D possibly matching TRBD2 (5 bases). Germline loops: CDR1 SGHRS, CDR2 YFSETQ. CDR3 size: 16 residues. V gave up 2 bases and J gave up 0 bases, with 12 bases separating them. CDR3 nucleotide sequence: TGCGCCAGCAGCTTTACGGGAAGGAGCTCCTACAATGAGCAGTTCTTC. As protein: CASSFTGRSSYNEQFF.

The chain links TRBV6-5 to TRBJ2-1, with 8 bases matching TRBD2. The CDR3 extends over 16 amino acids. V shed 0 bases and J 3 bases; nucleotides not matched to a gene: 4. The germline gives CDR1 MNHEY, CDR2 SVGAGI. The CDR3 DNA reads as TGTGCCAGCAGTTACTCTAGCGGGACGGTCTACAATGAGCAGTTCTTC. Residues: CASSYSSGTVYNEQFF.

The J gene is TRBJ2-1, the V gene TRBV19, with 8 bases that match TRBD2. The CDR3 consists of 14 residues. The V segment lost 6 bases and the J segment 6 bases; nucleotides outside the gene matches: 7. Germline CDR1 and CDR2: LNHDA and SQIVND (reference sequence). CDR3 region: CASSLSGTGNEQFF. The CDR3 DNA sequence: TGTGCCAGTAGCCTTAGCGGGACTGGCAATGAGCAGTTCTTC.

V gene TRBV5-1 combines with J gene TRBJ2-5, with 9 nucleotides matching TRBD2. Germline V lookup: CDR1 SGHRS, CDR2 YFSETQ. This CDR3 has 16 amino acids. Losses at the gene ends were 0 bases for V and 4 bases for J; bases not matched to a gene: 7. This CDR3 reads CASSLEIGGRVETQYF. CDR3 nucleotide sequence: TGCGCCAGCAGCTTGGAAATTGGCGGGAGGGTAGAGACCCAGTACTTC. Together with reference TRBV5-1 and TRBJ2-5, the CDR3 gives the full variable domain: KAGVTQTPRYLIKTRGQQVTLSCSPISGHRSVSWYQQTPGQGLQFLFEYFSETQRNKGNFPGRFSGRQFSNSRSEMNVSTLELGDSALYLCASSLEIGGRVETQYFGPGTRLLVL.

V is TRBV30 and J is TRBJ2-7; 8 bases fit TRBD1. The CDR3 runs to 14 residues. J gave up 7 bases and V 4 bases, and 12 bases lay outside the gene matches. The V gene's germline CDR1 is GTSNPN and CDR2 SVGIG (reference sequence). In DNA form, the CDR3 reads TGTGCCTGGACCACCGGGACAGGAGCTCAGGAGCAGTACTTC. As protein: CAWTTGTGAQEQYF.

CDR3 amino acids: CASTAGLASEQYF. The DNA of the CDR3 is TGCGCCAGCACCGCGGGACTAGCATCCGAGCAGTACTTC. The chain couples TRBV10-1 to TRBJ2-7; TRBD2 agrees at 9 bases. The CDR3 loop spans 13 amino acids. V gave up 7 bases and J gave up 6 bases; unmatched junction bases: 7. Germline V gene lookup returns CDR1 WNHNN and CDR2 SYGVQD (reference sequence).

The gene calls are TRBV7-9 and TRBJ2-1; 11 nucleotides agree with TRBD2. The V gene end was trimmed by 7 bases and the J gene end by 0 bases; junction bases not matched to a gene: 5. The CDR3 covers 16 residues. Germline V gene sequence: CDR1 SEHNR, CDR2 FQNEAQ (reference sequence). CDR3 in DNA: TGTGCCAGCACCCCCACTAGCGGGAGCTCCTACAATGAGCAGTTCTTC. Its translation: CASTPTSGSSYNEQFF.

The chain carries TRBV19 and TRBJ2-1, with D tentatively TRBD2 (7 bases). The V gene lost 7 bases and the J gene lost 6 bases, with 13 bases spanning the gap. Germline V gene lookup returns CDR1 LNHDA and CDR2 SQIVND (reference sequence). The CDR3 is 13 residues long. This chain's CDR3 is CASKGGEGNEQFF. The CDR3 bases are TGTGCCAGTAAAGGGGGGGAGGGCAATGAGCAGTTCTTC.

The chain couples TRBV5-4 to TRBJ2-2, with D perhaps matching TRBD1 or TRBD2 (5 bases each). CDR3 size: 14 residues. Trimming took 0 bases from V and 5 from J, leaving 8 bases between them. CDR1 and CDR2 from the germline V gene are SGHNT and YYREEE (reference sequence). The DNA of the CDR3 is TGTGCCAGCAGCTTGGGATGGGGGACCGGGGAGCTGTTTTTT. Protein product: CASSLGWGTGELFF.

This clone was counted a few times. The chain uses TRBV28 and TRBJ1-1; D is unclear. Germline-derived CDR1 and CDR2 are MDHEN and SYDVKM. The CDR3 sequence is 11 residues long. Trimming pared 6 bases from V and 8 bases from J, leaving 10 bases between. CDR3 DNA: TGTGCCAGCAGAACAACGGGAGAAGCTTTCTTT. Translating it yields CASRTTGEAFF. Filled out from reference TRBV28 and TRBJ1-1, the complete variable domain reads DVKVTQSSRYLVKRTGEKVFLECVQDMDHENMFWYRQDPGLGLRLIYFSYDVKMKEKGDIPEGYSVSREKKERFSLILESASTNQTSMYLCASRTTGEAFFGQGTRLTVV.

J is TRBJ2-3 and V is TRBV7-9, with D perhaps matching TRBD2 (6 bases). Deletions cut 2 bases from V and 5 bases from J, with 14 bases between. There are 15 residues in the CDR3. The germline gives CDR1 SEHNR, CDR2 FQNEAQ (reference sequence). This CDR3 reads CASSLSDYWGDTQYF. CDR3 nucleotides: TGTGCCAGCAGCTTATCGGACTACTGGGGAGATACGCAGTATTTT.

The V gene is TRBV5-1, the J gene TRBJ2-4, with a possible D match to TRBD2 (6 bases). CDR1 and CDR2 from the germline V gene are SGHRS and YFSETQ. The CDR3 has 17 residues. V was trimmed by 2 bases and J by 1 base, leaving 16 bases between them. DNA for the CDR3: TGCGCCAGCAGCTTAATGTGGGAGGAAATGGCCAAAAACATTCAGTACTTC. It encodes CASSLMWEEMAKNIQYF.

The CDR3 DNA reads as TGTGCCACCAGTCAAGGGACGGACCCCCGGGGAGCTTTCTTT. Its protein product is CATSQGTDPRGAFF. This chain joins TRBV15 and TRBJ1-1, with D possibly TRBD1 on 5 matching bases. The V gene's germline CDR1 is LNHNV and CDR2 YYDKDF (reference sequence). The germline V and J ends were trimmed by 6 bases and 10 bases, with 21 bases remaining between them. The CDR3 covers 14 residues.

With respect to this clone: This sample includes further DNA sequences coding for the same CDR3. The genes are TRBV5-1 and TRBJ2-7; D is undetermined. Germline V gene lookup returns CDR1 SGHRS and CDR2 YFSETQ. The germline V and J ends were trimmed by 0 bases and 4 bases, with 11 bases remaining between them. This CDR3 is 14 amino acids long. The DNA of the CDR3 is TGCGCCAGCAGCTTGGTGGGAACGGGTTACGAGCAGTACTTC. Protein product: CASSLVGTGYEQYF. Using reference TRBV5-1 and TRBJ2-7 for the parts outside the CDR3, the full variable domain is KAGVTQTPRYLIKTRGQQVTLSCSPISGHRSVSWYQQTPGQGLQFLFEYFSETQRNKGNFPGRFSGRQFSNSRSEMNVSTLELGDSALYLCASSLVGTGYEQYFGPGTRLTVT.